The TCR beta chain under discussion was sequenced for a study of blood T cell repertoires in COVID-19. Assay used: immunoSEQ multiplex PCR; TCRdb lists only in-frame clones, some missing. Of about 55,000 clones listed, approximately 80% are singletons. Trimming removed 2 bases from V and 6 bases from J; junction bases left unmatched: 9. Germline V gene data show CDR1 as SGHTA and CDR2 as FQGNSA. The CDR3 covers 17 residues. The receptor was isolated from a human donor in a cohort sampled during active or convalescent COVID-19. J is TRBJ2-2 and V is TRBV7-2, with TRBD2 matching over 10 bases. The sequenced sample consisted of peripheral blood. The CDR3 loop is CASSLFRGSGGAGELFF. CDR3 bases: TGTGCCAGCAGCTTATTTCGCGGGAGCGGGGGGGCCGGGGAGCTGTTTTTT.